A selection of T cell receptor beta chains follows, all from one sample in a study of T-cell reconstitution after alpha-beta-depleted transplantation in children. TCRdb recomputed calls from the PCR reads with MiXCR, one row per CDR3 protein. The table has around 440,000 distinct CDR3 sequences, 10% to 13% seen once; the top ten hold around 2%. Specimen: PBMCs, collected before TCRalphabeta/CD19-depleted stem cell transplant. These receptors came from a child aged 2 to 10 with inherited bone marrow failure, due to receive a stem cell transplant. Both conserved end residues are part of each CDR3. A D gene is named only where the DNA matches it firmly. Clone size, where shown, is once, few, many, or a class for clones that have expanded.

J,V,D,size,CDR3,DNA
TRBJ1-1,TRBV30,TRBD1,many,CAWSPRGRGTEAFF,TGTGCCTGGAGCCCCAGGGGGAGGGGAACTGAAGCTTTCTTT
TRBJ2-1,TRBV12-3/TRBV12-4,NA,NA,CASSPSGGQFF,TGTGCCAGCAGCCCCTCCGGCGGGCAGTTCTTC
TRBJ2-1,TRBV29-1,NA,many,CSLEDSSSYNEQFF,TGCAGCCTAGAGGACTCGAGTAGTTACAATGAGCAGTTCTTC
TRBJ2-1,TRBV4-1,NA,many,CASSQQRFSYNEQFF,TGCGCCAGCAGCCAACAGCGGTTCTCCTACAATGAGCAGTTCTTC
TRBJ1-5,TRBV4-3,NA,many,CASSQDRGGYQPQHF,TGCGCCAGCAGCCAAGATCGGGGGGGCTATCAGCCCCAGCATTTT
TRBJ2-7,TRBV6-1,NA,NA,CASSEWSRDVPYEQYF,TGTGCCAGCAGTGAATGGTCGCGGGATGTTCCCTACGAGCAGTACTTC
TRBJ2-5,TRBV12-3/TRBV12-4,NA,few,CASNRQQETQYF,TGTGCCAGCAACAGACAGCAAGAGACCCAGTACTTC
TRBJ2-6,TRBV11-1,NA,NA,CASSLAQGSISGANVLTF,TGTGCCAGCAGCTTAGCCCAGGGATCTATCTCTGGGGCCAACGTCCTGACTTTC
TRBJ2-7,TRBV9,NA,few,CASSVGLDTYEQYF,TGTGCCAGCAGCGTAGGGCTAGACACCTACGAGCAGTACTTC
TRBJ1-4,TRBV27,TRBD1,many,CASSFWGTGSEKLFF,TGTGCCAGCAGCTTCTGGGGGACAGGGTCGGAAAAACTGTTTTTT
TRBJ2-1,TRBV7-9,NA,many,CASSHLASYNEQFF,TGTGCCAGCAGCCACTTGGCTTCCTACAATGAGCAGTTCTTC
TRBJ2-1,TRBV5-4,NA,many,CASSFLLANEQFF,TGTGCCAGCAGCTTTCTCCTAGCCAATGAGCAGTTCTTC
TRBJ2-1,TRBV7-9,NA,many,CASSLLERIREGNEQFF,TGTGCCAGCAGCTTATTGGAGCGGATCCGTGAGGGGAATGAGCAGTTCTTC
TRBJ2-5,TRBV18,TRBD2,few,CASSPVAGVVETQYF,TGTGCCAGCTCACCGGTAGCGGGAGTGGTGGAGACCCAGTACTTC
TRBJ1-1,TRBV4-3,TRBD1,few,CASSQETGGNTEAFF,TGCGCCAGCAGCCAAGAAACAGGGGGAAACACTGAAGCTTTCTTT
TRBJ1-2,TRBV7-2,TRBD1,many,CASSSRGANYGYTF,TGTGCCAGCAGCTCCAGGGGGGCTAACTATGGCTACACCTTC
TRBJ2-7,TRBV20-1,TRBD1,many,CSARSIRDSPNYGQYF,TGCAGTGCTAGGAGTATCCGGGACAGTCCAAACTACGGGCAGTACTTC
TRBJ2-7,TRBV6-5,NA,many,CASSYSLGTNYEQYF,TGTGCCAGCAGTTACTCTCTCGGGACGAACTACGAGCAGTACTTC
TRBJ2-5,TRBV29-1,NA,many,CSVGAAGAWETQYF,TGCAGCGTTGGTGCAGCCGGGGCTTGGGAGACCCAGTACTTC
TRBJ2-5,TRBV4-3,NA,many,CASSQGGETQYF,TGTGCCAGCAGCCAAGGGGGTGAGACCCAGTACTTC
TRBJ2-1,TRBV7-9,NA,NA,CASSRGLFNNEQFF,TGTGCCAGCAGCCGAGGGCTTTTCAACAATGAGCAGTTCTTC
TRBJ1-6,TRBV19,NA,NA,CASGLGNSPLHF,TGTGCCAGTGGATTGGGGAATTCACCCCTCCACTTT
TRBJ2-2,TRBV27,NA,many,CASSPRPGVTGELFF,TGTGCCAGCAGTCCGCGCCCAGGGGTTACCGGGGAGCTGTTTTTT
TRBJ2-1,TRBV2,NA,many,CASSTDWGNEQFF,TGTGCCAGCAGTACCGACTGGGGCAATGAGCAGTTCTTC
TRBJ2-3,TRBV5-1,TRBD2,many,CASSPSLAGLTDTQYF,TGCGCCAGCAGCCCATCTCTAGCGGGCTTGACAGATACGCAGTATTTT
TRBJ2-7,TRBV29-1,NA,many,CSVRGQRRGSEQYF,TGCAGCGTTCGAGGACAGCGGCGAGGAAGCGAGCAGTACTTC
TRBJ1-1,TRBV9,NA,many,CASSGSGSRAEAFF,TGTGCCAGCAGCGGTTCAGGGAGTCGCGCTGAAGCTTTCTTT
TRBJ2-7,TRBV27,TRBD2,few,CASSAAGPGGEQYF,TGTGCCAGCAGTGCAGCGGGACCCGGGGGCGAGCAGTACTTC
TRBJ1-1,TRBV6-5,TRBD1,many,CASSYMGQGLNTEAFF,TGTGCCAGCAGTTACATGGGACAGGGCTTGAACACTGAAGCTTTCTTT
TRBJ2-2,TRBV30,NA,NA,CAWNDIRRYTGELFF,TGTGCCTGGAACGATATTCGCCGGTACACCGGGGAGCTGTTTTTT
TRBJ2-3,TRBV12-3/TRBV12-4,TRBD2,few,CASSQHRGLAGTDTQYF,TGTGCCAGCAGTCAGCACCGGGGACTAGCGGGCACAGATACGCAGTATTTT
TRBJ2-3,TRBV6-5,NA,many,CASSYSTGTLDTQYF,TGTGCCAGCAGTTACTCGACAGGGACTTTAGATACGCAGTATTTT
TRBJ2-5,TRBV4-1,NA,many,CASSQKYQETQYF,TGCGCCAGCAGCCAGAAGTACCAAGAGACCCAGTACTTC
TRBJ2-5,TRBV12-3/TRBV12-4,TRBD1,many,CASSSTGGGFFQTQYF,TGTGCCAGCAGTTCAACAGGGGGTGGATTTTTCCAGACCCAGTACTTC
TRBJ2-3,TRBV20-1,TRBD2,many,CSARDHRLAGDPDTQYF,TGCAGTGCTAGAGATCACAGACTAGCGGGAGACCCAGATACGCAGTATTTT
TRBJ1-1,TRBV4-3,NA,few,CASSQAPVMNTEAFF,TGCGCCAGCAGCCAAGCACCAGTCATGAACACTGAAGCTTTCTTT
TRBJ2-2,TRBV7-8,NA,many,CASRLGNWPTGELFF,TGTGCCAGCAGACTTGGGAATTGGCCCACCGGGGAGCTGTTTTTT
TRBJ2-3,TRBV20-1,TRBD1,many,CSARDFLDRGVTDTQYF,TGCAGTGCTAGAGATTTCTTGGACAGGGGGGTGACGGATACGCAGTATTTT
TRBJ2-3,TRBV12-3/TRBV12-4,NA,many,CASSFDREGLDTQYF,TGTGCCAGCAGTTTCGACAGGGAGGGCTTGGATACGCAGTATTTT
TRBJ2-5,TRBV20-1,NA,NA,CSASWRYPPETQYF,TGCAGTGCTAGCTGGCGTTACCCTCCAGAGACCCAGTACTTC
TRBJ2-6,TRBV7-2,TRBD2,many,CASSPRGGSGANVLTF,TGTGCCAGCAGCCCACGCGGGGGCTCTGGGGCCAACGTCCTGACTTTC
TRBJ2-1,TRBV30,NA,NA,CAWSPGSGEQFF,TGTGCCTGGAGTCCAGGTAGCGGAGAGCAGTTCTTC
TRBJ2-7,TRBV5-1,NA,many,CASMRSSGSYEQYF,TGCGCCAGCATGCGATCCAGCGGATCCTACGAGCAGTACTTC
TRBJ2-1,TRBV6-5,TRBD2,many,CASSYSVGLAGIEQFF,TGTGCCAGCAGTTACTCGGTCGGACTAGCGGGTATAGAGCAGTTCTTC
TRBJ2-3,TRBV11-2,NA,many,CASSLVSRTADTQYF,TGTGCCAGCAGCTTAGTGTCGAGAACTGCAGATACGCAGTATTTT
TRBJ2-2,TRBV7-6,NA,many,CASSPHWVTGELFF,TGTGCCAGCAGCCCCCACTGGGTCACCGGGGAGCTGTTTTTT